A selection of T cell receptor beta chains follows, all from one sample in a study of T cell changes during pregnancy in multiple sclerosis. The assay was immunoSEQ multiplex PCR, and TCRdb's table has in-frame clones only and misses some. This sample has fewer than 85,000 clones; roughly 90% occur once, and the top ten carry 1.5% to 2%. This specimen consisted of peripheral blood, obtained before pregnancy. Receptors originate from a female donor with multiple sclerosis, enrolled in a pregnancy study. Both conserved end residues are part of each CDR3. Each record gives: V gene, J gene, clone size, D gene, CDR3 protein, CDR3 DNA. The D gene is left open where the match is weak. A row's size may be missing; if present it is once, few, many or a size class.

>TRBV6-4|TRBJ2-2|once|TRBD1
CASSRTGEPGELFF
TGTGCCAGCAGTCGGACAGGGGAGCCCGGGGAGCTGTTTTTT
>TRBV29-1|TRBJ1-4|.|TRBD1
CSGSEYQGGGEKLFF
TGCAGCGGTTCCGAATACCAGGGGGGCGGCGAAAAACTGTTTTTT
>TRBV23-1|TRBJ2-3|.|TRBD1
CASSHPVGQITDTQYF
TGCGCCAGCAGTCACCCCGTGGGACAGATAACAGATACGCAGTATTTT
>TRBV28|TRBJ2-7|few|TRBD1
CASRGQAPPGEQYF
TGTGCCAGCAGAGGACAGGCGCCGCCCGGCGAGCAGTACTTC
>TRBV6-6|TRBJ1-4|once|.
CASSFGGLANEKLFF
TGTGCCAGCAGTTTTGGGGGGTTGGCTAATGAAAAACTGTTTTTT
>TRBV5-1|TRBJ2-3|.|.
CASSPSSTPADTQYF
TGCGCCAGCAGCCCAAGTTCGACTCCCGCAGATACGCAGTATTTT
>TRBV5-1|TRBJ1-1|.|TRBD1
CASLKGAGNTEAFF
TGCGCCAGCTTAAAGGGGGCGGGGAACACTGAAGCTTTCTTT
>TRBV27|TRBJ1-1|.|.
CASSLNAGYTEAFF
TGTGCCAGCAGTTTAAATGCGGGTTACACTGAAGCTTTCTTT
>TRBV30|TRBJ2-7|.|.
CAWSGFKSYEQYF
TGTGCCTGGAGCGGGTTTAAGTCCTACGAGCAGTACTTC
>TRBV30|TRBJ1-4|.|TRBD1
CAWSVGTVLMTGELFF
TGTGCCTGGAGTGTGGGGACAGTTCTAATGACCGGGGAACTGTTTTTT
>TRBV4-3|TRBJ1-1|.|TRBD1
CASSQDRGQPEAFF
TGCGCCAGCAGCCAAGATAGGGGACAGCCTGAAGCTTTCTTT
>TRBV28|TRBJ1-6|.|TRBD1
CASSPGGTGWFSSPLHF
TGTGCCAGCAGTCCCGGTGGGACAGGGTGGTTTAGTTCACCCCTCCACTTT
>TRBV19|TRBJ1-5|.|.
CASSLQEGYQPQHF
TGTGCCAGTAGTTTGCAGGAAGGTTATCAGCCCCAGCATTTT
>TRBV5-1|TRBJ2-5|.|.
CASSLQGGQETQYF
TGCGCCAGCAGCTTACAGGGTGGGCAAGAGACCCAGTACTTC
>TRBV6-1|TRBJ1-4|.|.
CASSEGQADHEKLFF
TGTGCCAGCAGTGAAGGTCAGGCAGACCATGAAAAACTGTTTTTT
>TRBV5-1|TRBJ2-7|.|TRBD1
CASSLAGTGAEQYF
TGCGCCAGCAGCTTGGCTGGGACAGGGGCCGAGCAGTACTTC
>TRBV6-5|TRBJ1-1|once|.
CASSPTGRVNTEAFF
TGTGCCAGCAGCCCGACGGGTCGGGTAAACACTGAAGCTTTCTTT
>TRBV11-2|TRBJ2-5|once|TRBD2
CASSLGWGGGTETQYF
TGTGCCAGCAGCTTAGGTTGGGGCGGGGGAACAGAGACCCAGTACTTC
>TRBV10-2|TRBJ1-2|.|.
CASRSHRDSIGAF
TGCGCCAGCAGATCTCACCGGGACTCGATCGGGGCTTTC
>TRBV12-5|TRBJ2-7|.|TRBD1
CASGLDRQGKQYF
TGTGCTAGTGGTTTGGACCGACAGGGGAAGCAGTACTTC
>TRBV19|TRBJ2-3|.|.
CASSIHPYGTDTQYF
TGTGCCAGTAGTATACATCCCTATGGCACAGATACGCAGTATTTT
>TRBV5-5|TRBJ1-2|.|.
CASSLEQGMLYGYTF
TGTGCCAGCAGCTTGGAGCAGGGGATGTTGTATGGCTACACCTTC
>TRBV6-4|TRBJ1-2|.|.
CASSDSMAGQPTNYGYTF
TGTGCCAGCAGTGACTCAATGGCTGGACAGCCGACTAACTATGGCTACACCTTC
>TRBV5-5|TRBJ1-4|.|.
CASSLSWGREKLFF
TGTGCCAGCAGCTTGAGTTGGGGGCGGGAAAAACTGTTTTTT
>TRBV9|TRBJ2-3|.|TRBD2
CASSVDISGVTDTQYF
TGTGCCAGCAGCGTAGACATTAGCGGGGTCACAGATACGCAGTATTTT
>TRBV29-1|TRBJ1-2|once|.
CSVAWGREGRGYTF
TGCAGCGTTGCTTGGGGCAGGGAAGGCCGGGGCTACACCTTC
>TRBV6-1|TRBJ2-7|.|TRBD1
CALRTGGSYEQYF
TGTGCCCTCAGGACAGGGGGGTCCTACGAGCAGTACTTC
>TRBV7-2|TRBJ1-1|.|TRBD1
CASSPGTGFAFF
TGTGCCAGCAGCCCCGGGACAGGGTTTGCTTTCTTT
>TRBV6-5|TRBJ2-7|.|TRBD2
CASGLAGGTHEQYF
TGTGCCAGTGGACTAGCGGGGGGAACCCACGAGCAGTACTTC
>TRBV9|TRBJ2-1|.|TRBD2
CASSRNPGLVGDEQFF
TGTGCCAGCAGCCGTAACCCGGGACTAGTAGGCGATGAGCAGTTCTTC
>TRBV4-1|TRBJ2-1|many|.
CASSQVDLVTYNEQFF
TGCGCCAGCAGCCAAGTCGATTTAGTGACCTACAATGAGCAGTTCTTC
>TRBV11-2|TRBJ1-6|once|.
CASSSHLGLGGNSPLHF
TGTGCCAGCAGCTCGCACTTGGGCCTGGGAGGCAATTCACCCCTCCACTTT
>TRBV28|TRBJ1-1|.|.
CASSSPGQRTEAFF
TGTGCCAGCAGTTCTCCAGGGCAACGGACTGAAGCTTTCTTT
>TRBV21-1|TRBJ1-1|.|.
CASSKEGKGPPYTEAFF
TGTGCCAGCAGCAAAGAGGGAAAGGGGCCTCCGTACACTGAAGCTTTCTTT
>TRBV19|TRBJ2-2|.|TRBD1
CASSWDRYTGELFF
TGTGCCAGTAGTTGGGACAGGTACACCGGGGAGCTGTTTTTT
>TRBV10-1|TRBJ1-4|.|TRBD1
CARDTGDRVRVAPNEKLFF
TGCGCCAGGGATACAGGGGACAGGGTGCGTGTCGCTCCTAATGAAAAACTGTTTTTT